A single sample gave rise to the 13 T cell receptor beta chains below, sequenced in a study of blood T cell repertoires in COVID-19. The repertoire was sequenced with immunoSEQ multiplex PCR; TCRdb's copy has only in-frame clones and lacks some. The sample holds under 250,000 clones, approximately 84% seen once. The sequenced sample was peripheral blood. Receptor source: a woman in her twenties or thirties who had recovered from COVID-19.

The J gene is TRBJ2-7, the V gene TRBV4-2; 11 positions match TRBD2. The CDR3 length is 17 residues. J was trimmed by 3 bases and V by 4 bases; bases with no gene match: 11. The germline CDR1 and CDR2 sequences are LGHNA and YNFKEQ. CDR3 loop: CASSPGLAGIGNYEQYF. As DNA, the CDR3 is TGTGCCAGCAGCCCCGGACTAGCGGGCATCGGGAACTACGAGCAGTACTTC.

About this clone itself: At the DNA level, this CDR3 is encoded by other sequences in the same sample as well. The V and J genes are TRBV30 and TRBJ2-7; D gene ambiguous. Trimming removed 1 base from V and 1 base from J, with 2 bases in between. CDR1 is GTSNPN and CDR2 is SVGIG in the germline V gene (reference sequence). The CDR3 totals 11 residues. The CDR3 DNA is TGTGCCTGGAGTGCTTCCTACGAGCAGTACTTC. Its translation: CAWSASYEQYF.

The chain uses TRBV5-6 and TRBJ2-1; 13 bases match TRBD2. CDR1 is SGHDT, CDR2 YYEEEE, per germline. V lost 7 bases, J lost 8 bases, and 9 bases stayed unmatched. The CDR3 contains 15 residues. CDR3 nucleotide sequence: TGTGCCAGCCGTCACACTAGCGGGAGGGCCTATGAGCAGTTCTTC. Translating it yields CASRHTSGRAYEQFF.

The chain couples TRBV10-3 to TRBJ1-5; D is perhaps TRBD1 (6 bases). Germline V lookup: CDR1 ENHRY, CDR2 SYGVKD. V lost 6 bases and J lost 1, with 7 bases in between. The CDR3 is made up of 13 amino acids. In DNA form, the CDR3 reads TGTGCCATCAGCACAGGGAGCAATCAGCCCCAGCATTTT. Translation: CAISTGSNQPQHF.

This chain joins TRBV18 and TRBJ1-4, with unresolved D. The CDR3 spans 14 residues. Germline values: CDR1 KGHSH, CDR2 LQKENI. V lost 3 bases and J 8 bases, leaving 13 bases between the germline ends. DNA of the CDR3: TGTGCCAGCTCACCCCCGGGAACCATCGAAAAACTGTTTTTT. This gives the protein CASSPPGTIEKLFF. The complete variable domain, with remaining parts taken from reference TRBV18 and TRBJ1-4, reads NAGVMQNPRHLVRRRGQEARLRCSPMKGHSHVYWYRQLPEEGLKFMVYLQKENIIDESGMPKERFSAEFPKEGPSILRIQQVVRGDSAAYFCASSPPGTIEKLFFGSGTQLSVL.

V and J are TRBV28 and TRBJ2-3; the D is unclear. There are 15 residues in the CDR3. The germline V and J ends were trimmed by 2 bases and 0 bases, with 9 bases remaining between them. CDR1 and CDR2 (germline): MDHEN, SYDVKM. The CDR3 DNA sequence: TGTGCCAGCAGTTTAGCAGAGACTAGCACAGATACGCAGTATTTT. It codes for CASSLAETSTDTQYF.

This sequence joins TRBV5-1 and TRBJ1-1; the match to TRBD1 covers 8 bases. With 4 bases clipped from V and 7 bases from J, the junction kept 12 bases outside the gene matches. Looked up from germline, CDR1 is SGHRS and CDR2 is YFSETQ. The CDR3 is made up of 15 amino acids. The CDR3 bases are TGCGCCAGCAGCCAGAGATCCGGGACAGGAGATGAAGCTTTCTTT. Protein sequence: CASSQRSGTGDEAFF.

The gene calls are TRBV11-2 and TRBJ1-1; D possibly corresponds to TRBD1 (6 bases). Trimming pared 3 bases from V and 0 bases from J, leaving 11 bases between. This CDR3 has 15 residues. Germline V gives CDR1 SGHAT, CDR2 FQNNGV. CDR3 in DNA: TGTGCCAGCAGCTTTAGGACAGATCTGAACACTGAAGCTTTCTTT. It codes for CASSFRTDLNTEAFF.

This clone came up once. The chain carries TRBV11-2 and TRBJ1-1; 8 bases map to TRBD1. CDR1 and CDR2 (germline): SGHAT, FQNNGV. This CDR3 comprises 15 residues. The V gene end was trimmed by 4 bases and the J gene end by 0 bases; junction bases not matched to a gene: 4. In nucleotides, the CDR3 is TGTGCCAGCAGCTCCTTGACAGGGGTGAACACTGAAGCTTTCTTT. Protein: CASSSLTGVNTEAFF.

For the CDR3, the DNA is TGTGCCAGCAGCTCCCGACTAGCGGGGGTTCCTTTCCCCGAGCAGTACTTC. Its translation is CASSSRLAGVPFPEQYF. This sequence joins TRBV7-2 and TRBJ2-7; 12 nucleotides line up with TRBD2. The J segment lost 6 bases and the V segment lost 4 bases, leaving 13 bases of the junction unmatched. This CDR3 contains 17 residues. In germline, CDR1 is SGHTA, CDR2 FQGNSA.

This clone came up once. This chain joins TRBV6-5 and TRBJ1-1; the D gene is possibly TRBD1 (5 bases). V dropped 2 bases and J dropped 2 bases, with 12 bases sitting between them. The CDR3 covers 15 residues. Germline-derived CDR1 and CDR2 are MNHEY and SVGAGI. CDR3 loop: CASSYTVGPNTEAFF. The CDR3 DNA reads TGTGCCAGCAGTTACACCGTGGGGCCTAACACTGAAGCTTTCTTT.

CDR3 DNA: TGTGCCACCAGTGATCGGACGGGAGTCACAGATACGCAGTATTTT. Amino acids: CATSDRTGVTDTQYF. The chain links TRBV24-1 to TRBJ2-3, with D possibly TRBD2 on 6 matching bases. Trimming left V 3 bases short and J 2 bases short, with 11 bases between. Germline V gives CDR1 KGHDR, CDR2 SFDVKD. There are 15 residues in the CDR3.

The V gene is TRBV5-1, the J gene TRBJ2-7; 7 nucleotides match TRBD1. This CDR3 has 15 residues. After removal of 3 bases from V and 3 bases from J, the junction contained 9 bases not matched to a gene. The germline V gene has CDR1 SGHRS and CDR2 YFSETQ. CDR3: CASSWTPGQVYEQYF. CDR3 nucleotides: TGCGCCAGCAGCTGGACTCCCGGACAGGTCTACGAGCAGTACTTC. Complete variable domain (other parts from reference TRBV5-1 and TRBJ2-7): KAGVTQTPRYLIKTRGQQVTLSCSPISGHRSVSWYQQTPGQGLQFLFEYFSETQRNKGNFPGRFSGRQFSNSRSEMNVSTLELGDSALYLCASSWTPGQVYEQYFGPGTRLTVT.